Detailed here is one T cell receptor (beta chain). This clonotype showed up just a few times. There is no known antigen for this receptor. It has no much larger one-base neighbor in the sample; base qualities were not kept. This specimen belongs to a study of T-cell reconstitution after alpha-beta-depleted transplantation in children (dated by TCRdb to the mid-2010s). Study-level background: T-cell immune reconstitution after TCRalphabeta/CD19-depleted allogeneic hematopoietic cell transplantation in children was quantitatively tracked in the study by means of TCR repertoire profiling. General conclusions and limits of the study: In some patients, the high TCRbeta diversity seen at day 60 was put down to recipient T cells and intrathymic progenitors that had survived conditioning. The apparently early recovery of alphabetaT-cell counts about two months after transplant reportedly depended on only several hundred rapidly expanded clones that came from non-depleted graft cells. The frequencies of hyperexpanded clones fell over the following months, and after one year, T-cell counts and TCRbeta diversity were mostly attributed to newly produced T cells.

The sample's treatment or condition label, in plain terms: allogeneic hematopoietic cell transplantation with graft depleted of TCRalphabeta T cells and CD19 B cells. Transplant recipients were children who received TCRalphabeta/CD19-depleted allogeneic hematopoietic cell grafts. Receptor libraries were prepared by PCR. The run used an Illumina HiSeq 2500. Molecular barcoding was employed in the preparation of TCR libraries, with unique molecular identifiers being used to normalize TCRbeta repertoire quantification. The raw public data were reprocessed by TCRdb itself: fastp quality trimming at Q25, MiXCR clonotype calling, in-frame beta chains only. Every distinct CDR3 protein forms one entry, paired with its most common genes and DNA. The sample profile shows about 540,000 distinct CDR3 sequences; 27% of them were found once. The top ten hold under 45% of the sample. The specimen comprised PBMCs, sampled before TCRalphabeta/CD19-depleted stem cell transplant. The TCR originated in a boy under two years old with Wiskott-Aldrich syndrome, due to receive a stem cell transplant.

The DNA reads TGTGCCAGCAGCCCGGGACCGAGAAACACTGAAGCTTTCTTT. It is translated as CASSPGPRNTEAFF. The rearranged segments are TRBV5-5 and TRBJ1-1, with a tentative D gene TRBD1 over 5 matching bases. V and J are truncated by 4 bases and 2 bases respectively, leaving an intervening sequence of 12 bases. The CDR3 measures 14 amino acids from cysteine to phenylalanine. The kept DNA is CDR3 alone, 42 bases in frame from the first base. As encoded in the germline V gene (reference sequence), CDR1 is SGHKS while CDR2 is YYEKEE.